The rows below give T cell receptor beta chains drawn from one sample of a study of PD-1 blockade in classical Hodgkin lymphoma. TCRdb keeps only in-frame clones here, not all; method: immunoSEQ multiplex PCR. This table holds a few thousand clones, approximately 66% found once. The material sequenced was peripheral blood mononuclear cells (PBMCs), taken before the second cycle of nivolumab. The receptors shown here come from a human donor with classical Hodgkin lymphoma. CDR3s include the opening cysteine and the closing phenylalanine or tryptophan. The order of the fields is D gene, J gene, clone size, V gene, CDR3 protein, CDR3 DNA. D genes are given only for firm matches. Clone sizes are given selectively: once, few, many, or a class where the clone is expanded.

D gene: .
J gene: TRBJ1-5
clone size: few
V gene: TRBV28
CDR3 protein: CASSLMGREGNQPQHF
CDR3 DNA: TGTGCCAGCAGTTTAATGGGTAGGGAGGGCAATCAGCCCCAGCATTTT

D gene: .
J gene: TRBJ1-6
clone size: .
V gene: TRBV9
CDR3 protein: CASSVGPDNSPLHF
CDR3 DNA: TGTGCCAGCAGCGTAGGGCCCGATAATTCACCCCTCCACTTT

D gene: .
J gene: TRBJ2-1
clone size: .
V gene: TRBV19
CDR3 protein: CASSISWISNEQFF
CDR3 DNA: TGTGCCAGTAGTATCTCCTGGATTTCCAATGAGCAGTTCTTC

D gene: .
J gene: TRBJ1-6
clone size: few
V gene: TRBV27
CDR3 protein: CARQFMDGAEDNSPLHF
CDR3 DNA: TGTGCCAGACAGTTTATGGATGGTGCAGAGGATAATTCACCCCTCCACTTT

D gene: .
J gene: TRBJ2-1
clone size: .
V gene: TRBV12-5
CDR3 protein: CASGLSPGNEQFF
CDR3 DNA: TGTGCTAGTGGTTTGTCCCCAGGGAATGAGCAGTTCTTC

D gene: .
J gene: TRBJ1-2
clone size: few
V gene: TRBV15
CDR3 protein: CATSRGFSDGYTF
CDR3 DNA: TGTGCCACCAGCAGAGGATTTTCCGATGGCTACACCTTC

D gene: .
J gene: TRBJ2-2
clone size: .
V gene: TRBV6-6
CDR3 protein: CASAGTSTGELFF
CDR3 DNA: TGTGCCAGCGCTGGGACTTCCACCGGGGAGCTGTTTTTT

D gene: TRBD2
J gene: TRBJ2-3
clone size: .
V gene: TRBV6-1
CDR3 protein: CASSDRAGGSTDTQYF
CDR3 DNA: TGTGCCAGCAGTGATCGGGCGGGAGGGAGCACAGATACGCAGTATTTT

D gene: .
J gene: TRBJ2-7
clone size: .
V gene: TRBV5-1
CDR3 protein: CASSVAGNPSYEQYF
CDR3 DNA: TGCGCCAGCAGCGTTGCGGGGAATCCCTCCTACGAGCAGTACTTC

D gene: TRBD2
J gene: TRBJ2-1
clone size: few
V gene: TRBV9
CDR3 protein: CASNRGSGRGYEQFF
CDR3 DNA: TGTGCCAGTAACAGGGGTAGCGGGAGGGGATATGAGCAGTTCTTC

D gene: .
J gene: TRBJ1-1
clone size: few
V gene: TRBV9
CDR3 protein: CASSVASNTEAFF
CDR3 DNA: TGTGCCAGCAGCGTAGCCTCGAACACTGAAGCTTTCTTT

D gene: .
J gene: TRBJ1-3
clone size: .
V gene: TRBV6-1
CDR3 protein: CASLQGSGNTIYF
CDR3 DNA: TGTGCCAGCCTACAGGGCTCTGGAAACACCATATATTTT

D gene: .
J gene: TRBJ1-2
clone size: few
V gene: TRBV7-9
CDR3 protein: CASSLVTNYGYTF
CDR3 DNA: TGTGCCAGCAGCTTAGTCACTAACTATGGCTACACCTTC

D gene: TRBD2
J gene: TRBJ2-1
clone size: once
V gene: TRBV5-5
CDR3 protein: CASSFSAGGGNEQFF
CDR3 DNA: TGTGCCAGCAGCTTCTCGGCGGGAGGGGGGAATGAGCAGTTCTTC

D gene: TRBD1
J gene: TRBJ1-5
clone size: .
V gene: TRBV6-5
CDR3 protein: CASSARDRGIQPQHF
CDR3 DNA: TGTGCCAGCAGTGCCCGGGACAGGGGGATACAGCCCCAGCATTTT

D gene: TRBD1
J gene: TRBJ1-1
clone size: .
V gene: TRBV19
CDR3 protein: CASSRQGFTEAFF
CDR3 DNA: TGTGCCAGTAGTAGACAGGGATTCACTGAAGCTTTCTTT

D gene: .
J gene: TRBJ2-3
clone size: .
V gene: TRBV5-5
CDR3 protein: CASSLEFQRTDTQYF
CDR3 DNA: TGTGCCAGCAGCTTGGAGTTCCAGCGCACAGATACGCAGTATTTT

D gene: TRBD2
J gene: TRBJ2-3
clone size: .
V gene: TRBV9
CDR3 protein: CASSPGTSDSTDTQYF
CDR3 DNA: TGTGCCAGCAGCCCCGGGACTAGCGACAGCACAGATACGCAGTATTTT

D gene: .
J gene: TRBJ1-5
clone size: .
V gene: TRBV15
CDR3 protein: CATSRDRERRWGQPQHF
CDR3 DNA: TGTGCCACCAGCAGAGACAGGGAAAGGCGCTGGGGTCAGCCCCAGCATTTT

D gene: TRBD1
J gene: TRBJ1-3
clone size: .
V gene: TRBV10-3
CDR3 protein: CAISVGTGGNTIYF
CDR3 DNA: TGTGCCATCAGTGTAGGGACAGGAGGAAACACCATATATTTT

D gene: .
J gene: TRBJ2-7
clone size: .
V gene: TRBV23-1
CDR3 protein: CASSQSRPQKSYEQYF
CDR3 DNA: TGCGCCAGCAGTCAATCACGCCCCCAGAAATCCTACGAGCAGTACTTC

D gene: .
J gene: TRBJ1-3
clone size: few
V gene: TRBV9
CDR3 protein: CASSVAGNSGNTIYF
CDR3 DNA: TGTGCCAGCAGCGTAGCAGGGAACTCTGGAAACACCATATATTTT

D gene: .
J gene: TRBJ1-1
clone size: .
V gene: TRBV19
CDR3 protein: CASKNRVWDTEAFF
CDR3 DNA: TGTGCCAGTAAAAACAGGGTCTGGGACACTGAAGCTTTCTTT

D gene: .
J gene: TRBJ2-1
clone size: .
V gene: TRBV4-2
CDR3 protein: CASSQQKWGNEQFF
CDR3 DNA: TGTGCCAGCAGCCAACAGAAGTGGGGTAATGAGCAGTTCTTC

D gene: .
J gene: TRBJ1-6
clone size: .
V gene: TRBV7-9
CDR3 protein: CASRAKGLDPLHF
CDR3 DNA: TGTGCCAGCAGAGCGAAGGGGTTGGATCCCCTCCACTTT

D gene: TRBD2
J gene: TRBJ2-4
clone size: .
V gene: TRBV5-1
CDR3 protein: CASSLAGLATPRAKNIQYF
CDR3 DNA: TGCGCCAGCAGCTTGGCGGGACTAGCGACACCGAGAGCCAAAAACATTCAGTACTTC

D gene: TRBD2
J gene: TRBJ2-1
clone size: few
V gene: TRBV7-3
CDR3 protein: CASSRTSGSSFEQFF
CDR3 DNA: TGTGCCAGCAGCCGAACTAGCGGATCATCCTTTGAGCAGTTCTTC

D gene: .
J gene: TRBJ1-1
clone size: few
V gene: TRBV30
CDR3 protein: CAWTKYTEAFF
CDR3 DNA: TGTGCCTGGACCAAGTACACTGAAGCTTTCTTT

D gene: .
J gene: TRBJ2-3
clone size: .
V gene: TRBV29-1
CDR3 protein: CSETGLHTDTQYF
CDR3 DNA: TGCAGCGAAACAGGGCTCCACACAGATACGCAGTATTTT

D gene: .
J gene: TRBJ2-1
clone size: .
V gene: TRBV11-1
CDR3 protein: CASSQGSGLPGDEQFF
CDR3 DNA: TGTGCCAGCAGCCAGGGGAGCGGGCTCCCTGGGGATGAGCAGTTCTTC

D gene: .
J gene: TRBJ1-1
clone size: .
V gene: TRBV30
CDR3 protein: CAWSVGRGGNTEAFF
CDR3 DNA: TGTGCCTGGAGTGTTGGACGGGGCGGGAACACTGAAGCTTTCTTT

D gene: .
J gene: TRBJ2-7
clone size: .
V gene: TRBV4-2
CDR3 protein: CASSQEGQGIYEQYF
CDR3 DNA: TGTGCCAGCAGCCAAGAAGGGCAGGGGATCTACGAGCAGTACTTC

D gene: .
J gene: TRBJ2-7
clone size: .
V gene: TRBV21-1
CDR3 protein: CASSKDTIGTSVYEQYF
CDR3 DNA: TGTGCCAGCAGCAAAGACACTATTGGGACTAGCGTTTACGAGCAGTACTTC

D gene: TRBD2
J gene: TRBJ2-2
clone size: .
V gene: TRBV27
CDR3 protein: CASKAGGASGELFF
CDR3 DNA: TGTGCCAGCAAGGCGGGGGGGGCGTCCGGGGAGCTGTTTTTT

D gene: .
J gene: TRBJ1-5
clone size: .
V gene: TRBV7-8
CDR3 protein: CASSQDPGAAKPQHF
CDR3 DNA: TGTGCCAGCAGTCAAGACCCAGGGGCGGCAAAGCCCCAGCATTTT

D gene: .
J gene: TRBJ2-2
clone size: large
V gene: TRBV5-4
CDR3 protein: CASGKASGGELFF
CDR3 DNA: TGTGCCAGCGGGAAAGCGTCGGGCGGGGAGCTGTTTTTT

D gene: .
J gene: TRBJ2-5
clone size: .
V gene: TRBV13
CDR3 protein: CASSLGGSKEETQYF
CDR3 DNA: TGTGCCAGCAGCTTAGGGGGGAGTAAGGAGGAGACCCAGTACTTC

D gene: .
J gene: TRBJ1-2
clone size: .
V gene: TRBV28
CDR3 protein: CASSSQTNYGYTF
CDR3 DNA: TGTGCCAGCAGTTCACAGACTAACTATGGCTACACCTTC

D gene: TRBD2
J gene: TRBJ2-1
clone size: .
V gene: TRBV5-1
CDR3 protein: CASSPPLAGAEQFF
CDR3 DNA: TGCGCCAGCAGCCCCCCACTAGCGGGAGCTGAGCAGTTCTTC

D gene: .
J gene: TRBJ2-5
clone size: .
V gene: TRBV7-2
CDR3 protein: CASSHFNRAETQYF
CDR3 DNA: TGTGCCAGCAGCCACTTTAACAGAGCGGAGACCCAGTACTTC

D gene: TRBD1
J gene: TRBJ1-2
clone size: few
V gene: TRBV29-1
CDR3 protein: CSVQGAYGGYTF
CDR3 DNA: TGCAGCGTTCAGGGGGCGTATGGTGGCTACACCTTC

D gene: TRBD1
J gene: TRBJ2-1
clone size: .
V gene: TRBV7-9
CDR3 protein: CASSSSRTGGAFNEQFF
CDR3 DNA: TGTGCCAGCAGCTCCTCTAGGACAGGGGGGGCTTTCAATGAGCAGTTCTTC

D gene: .
J gene: TRBJ2-3
clone size: few
V gene: TRBV9
CDR3 protein: CASSPLRGFGTDTQYF
CDR3 DNA: TGTGCCAGCAGCCCACTGAGGGGTTTTGGCACAGATACGCAGTATTTT

D gene: .
J gene: TRBJ1-1
clone size: .
V gene: TRBV19
CDR3 protein: CASKFEGTEQAFF
CDR3 DNA: TGTGCCAGTAAGTTTGAAGGAACAGAACAAGCTTTCTTT

D gene: TRBD1
J gene: TRBJ2-1
clone size: .
V gene: TRBV25-1
CDR3 protein: CASSRQGLYNEQFF
CDR3 DNA: TGTGCCAGCAGCCGACAGGGCCTATACAATGAGCAGTTCTTC

D gene: TRBD2
J gene: TRBJ2-7
clone size: .
V gene: TRBV6-1
CDR3 protein: CASSFSGRVLYEQYF
CDR3 DNA: TGTGCCAGCAGTTTTAGCGGGAGAGTGCTCTACGAGCAGTACTTC

D gene: .
J gene: TRBJ2-6
clone size: .
V gene: TRBV6-5
CDR3 protein: CASSFDGSGANVLTF
CDR3 DNA: TGTGCCAGCAGTTTTGACGGCTCTGGGGCCAACGTCCTGACTTTC

D gene: TRBD1
J gene: TRBJ1-1
clone size: few
V gene: TRBV29-1
CDR3 protein: CSGRQGAGTEAFF
CDR3 DNA: TGCAGCGGCCGACAGGGGGCCGGGACTGAAGCTTTCTTT

D gene: TRBD2
J gene: TRBJ2-2
clone size: .
V gene: TRBV7-2
CDR3 protein: CASSLGRAGELFF
CDR3 DNA: TGTGCCAGCAGCCTCGGGAGGGCCGGGGAGCTGTTTTTT

D gene: .
J gene: TRBJ2-7
clone size: .
V gene: TRBV9
CDR3 protein: CASSVLPSSLPYEQYF
CDR3 DNA: TGTGCCAGCAGCGTACTCCCAAGCTCGCTTCCTTACGAGCAGTACTTC

D gene: .
J gene: TRBJ2-5
clone size: .
V gene: TRBV7-9
CDR3 protein: CASSFGETQYF
CDR3 DNA: TGTGCCAGTTCTTTCGGGGAGACCCAGTACTTC